This T cell receptor beta chain was recorded in a study of spatial heterogeneity in lung cancer. Time point specified: blood at routine non-recurrence follow-up after resection. CDR1 SQVTM and CDR2 ANQGSEA come from the germline V gene. V was trimmed by 3 bases and J by 7 bases, leaving 16 bases between them. This CDR3 has 13 residues. Individually, TCR cDNA molecules were each labelled with a unique molecular identifier. TCRdb recomputed calls from the 5' RACE reads with MiXCR, one row per CDR3 protein. The table shows about 36,000 distinct CDR3 sequences, with over 6.5% occurring only once. This clonotype was counted many times.

Sequenced here: PBMCs, sampled at follow-up. The chain has TRBV29-1 and TRBJ2-7; D is possibly TRBD2 (6 bases). The TCR originated in a male donor with early-stage non-small cell lung cancer. The CDR3 here is CSVDNGLRGEQYF. Written as DNA, the CDR3 is TGCAGCGTTGATAACGGACTCCGGGGGGAGCAGTACTTC.